This is a list of T cell receptor beta chains from one sample in a study of T cell changes during pregnancy in multiple sclerosis. TCRdb's table, derived via immunoSEQ multiplex PCR, lists solely in-frame clones and lacks some. This sample has under 50,000 clones, with 85% to 95% found just once. This material consisted of CD4+ T cells from peripheral blood mononuclear cells, taken in the second trimester of pregnancy. All receptors derive from a female donor in good health, enrolled as a control in a pregnancy study. Each CDR3 is given without its conserved first and last residue. D genes are given only for firm matches. Clone size is stated in some rows and not others, as once, few, many or a class when expanded.

D gene,CDR3 length,J gene,V gene,clone size,CDR3 protein
-,16,TRBJ1-4,TRBV7-2,-,ASSLRPSGQQPAEKLF
TRBD1,9,TRBJ2-5,TRBV20-1,-,SARTGETQY
TRBD1,13,TRBJ2-7,TRBV11-2,-,ASSSTGGFPYEQY
-,11,TRBJ2-2,TRBV9,once,ASSVDSSGELF
TRBD1,11,TRBJ2-7,TRBV11-3,-,ASSPGQNYEQY
-,12,TRBJ1-1,TRBV11-3,-,ASSLRPQGTEAF
TRBD2,13,TRBJ2-3,TRBV6-1,-,ASMGAGGRTDTQY
-,9,TRBJ1-4,TRBV30,-,ASGTREKLF
TRBD2,13,TRBJ2-1,TRBV7-2,-,ASSLTGLADNEQF
-,12,TRBJ1-1,TRBV7-3,-,ASSLRGGDTEAF
-,10,TRBJ1-2,TRBV7-9,once,ASSLEGDGYT
TRBD1,12,TRBJ2-1,TRBV9,-,ASSVEQGRNEQF
TRBD2,17,TRBJ2-3,TRBV14,-,ASSQYRAGGPNYADTQY
-,17,TRBJ1-5,TRBV19,once,ASSIGGPGTRYSNQPQH
-,14,TRBJ1-6,TRBV11-2,-,ASSLDPPGNGSPLH
TRBD1,13,TRBJ1-2,TRBV5-1,-,ASSLGQGAEYGYT
TRBD2,13,TRBJ2-3,TRBV7-9,-,ASSLFRGGAGTQY
-,13,TRBJ2-3,TRBV18,-,ASSSRGSRTDTQY
TRBD2,13,TRBJ2-5,TRBV27,-,ASSQGTSGQETQY
-,13,TRBJ1-2,TRBV5-5,-,ASSPWGRENYGYT
TRBD2,13,TRBJ2-7,TRBV5-1,-,ASSLSPSGKYEQY
TRBD1,16,TRBJ1-3,TRBV18,-,ASSPRATGGSSGNTIY
-,11,TRBJ1-1,TRBV19,-,ASSALGSTEAF
-,14,TRBJ2-1,TRBV10-2,-,ASSDQVRSPYNEQF
TRBD1,13,TRBJ2-2,TRBV13,-,ASSLTTGWTGELF
TRBD2,15,TRBJ2-2,TRBV5-4,-,ASSLLTSAGGTGELF
TRBD2,14,-,TRBV10-2,-,ASSDRLAGFSYEQY
-,11,TRBJ1-1,TRBV19,few,ASSYRERAEAF
TRBD1,15,TRBJ1-1,TRBV11-3,once,ASSFSGTGARNTEAF
-,15,TRBJ2-5,TRBV7-2,-,ASSPVGRVTVRETQY
TRBD1,17,TRBJ1-6,TRBV7-3,-,ASSLNGGVVGTGNSPLH
-,11,TRBJ2-1,TRBV2,-,ASRKDTGLGQF
-,12,TRBJ1-6,TRBV5-6,-,ASSLSRADSPLH
-,11,TRBJ1-2,TRBV10-1,-,AWRGGLSYGYT
TRBD2,14,TRBJ2-3,TRBV5-1,-,ASSRDVAGGSDTQY
-,12,TRBJ1-2,TRBV11-2,-,ASSRDRQDGGYT
TRBD1,11,TRBJ2-1,TRBV30,-,AWIQDRYNEQF
-,13,TRBJ2-4,TRBV5-8,-,ASSLGRRGKNIQY
TRBD1,12,TRBJ1-2,TRBV5-5,once,ASRTGRFNYGYT
-,13,TRBJ1-3,TRBV18,-,ASSPRGGSGNTIY
-,13,TRBJ2-5,TRBV7-9,-,ASSMLGTLGETQY
-,13,TRBJ1-6,TRBV18,-,ASSPARDYNSPLH
-,12,TRBJ1-1,TRBV7-9,few,ASNHSPLNTEAF
TRBD1,10,TRBJ1-2,TRBV19,-,ASSDRDYGYT
TRBD1,11,TRBJ1-1,TRBV7-6,-,ASSLQGATEAF
-,13,TRBJ1-1,TRBV5-8,-,ASSDVWAENTEAF
-,12,TRBJ1-2,TRBV5-8,-,ASSEQGPADGYT
TRBD1,13,TRBJ2-3,TRBV5-6,-,ASSPKTGLTDTQY
-,15,TRBJ1-3,TRBV5-8,once,ASSLEGDPISGNTIY